This T cell receptor beta chain originates from a study of shared clonotypes between healthy human individuals. Findings of the study overall: Only blood was sampled; tissue repertoires likely differ.

The CDR3 spans 13 residues. V dropped 2 bases and J dropped 3 bases, with 10 bases sitting between them. From germline, CDR1 is GTSNPN and CDR2 SVGIG (reference sequence). Recent acute infections and vaccinations were absent in the healthy HIV-negative adult donors. Some clones are missing from TCRdb's copy, which holds only in-frame ones; the method was immunoSEQ multiplex PCR. The data show 75,000 to 100,000 clones, with roughly 45% seen just once and more than 12% held by the top ten. This clone was recorded once. Antigen specificity is unknown. Sequencing used PBMCs. The rearrangement links TRBV30 to TRBJ1-2; a possible D gene is TRBD1 (5 bases). The sequence came from a woman aged 40 to 49 in good health. Some clones in this sample may be carry-over from other donors' samples. CDR3 nucleotide sequence: TGTGCCTGGAGTAAAGGGGACTACTATGGCTACACCTTC. Its translation: CAWSKGDYYGYTF.